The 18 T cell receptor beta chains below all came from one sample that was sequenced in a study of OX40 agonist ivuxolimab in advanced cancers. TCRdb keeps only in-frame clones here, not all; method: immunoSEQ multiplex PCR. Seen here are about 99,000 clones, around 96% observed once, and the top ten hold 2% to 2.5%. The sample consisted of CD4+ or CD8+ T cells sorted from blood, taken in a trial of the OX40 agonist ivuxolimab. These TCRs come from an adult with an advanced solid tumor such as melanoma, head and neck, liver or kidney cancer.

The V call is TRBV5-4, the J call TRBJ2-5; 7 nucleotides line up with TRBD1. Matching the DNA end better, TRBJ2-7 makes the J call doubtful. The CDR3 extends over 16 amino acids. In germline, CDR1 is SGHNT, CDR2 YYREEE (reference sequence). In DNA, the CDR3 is TGTGCCAGCAGCCCTAGACAGGGAAGTCCTTTCTACGAGCAGTACTTC. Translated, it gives CASSPRQGSPFYEQYF.

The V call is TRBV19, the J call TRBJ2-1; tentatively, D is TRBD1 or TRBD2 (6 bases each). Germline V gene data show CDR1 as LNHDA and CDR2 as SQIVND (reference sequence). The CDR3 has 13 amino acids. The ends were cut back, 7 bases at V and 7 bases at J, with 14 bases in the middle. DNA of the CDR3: TGTGCCAGTATCGGAGGGGGATTGAATGAGCAGTTCTTC. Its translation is CASIGGGLNEQFF. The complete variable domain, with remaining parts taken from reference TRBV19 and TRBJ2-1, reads DGGITQSPKYLFRKEGQNVTLSCEQNLNHDAMYWYRQDPGQGLRLIYYSQIVNDFQKGDIAEGYSVSREKKESFPLTVTSAQKNPTAFYLCASIGGGLNEQFFGPGTRLTVL.

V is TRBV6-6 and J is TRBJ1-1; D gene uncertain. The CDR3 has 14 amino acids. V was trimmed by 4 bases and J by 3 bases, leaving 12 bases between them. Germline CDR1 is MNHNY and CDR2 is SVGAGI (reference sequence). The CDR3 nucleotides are TGTGCCAGCAGTTTACAAGGGTTCGACACTGAAGCTTTCTTT. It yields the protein CASSLQGFDTEAFF.

The CDR3 bases are TGTGCCAGCAGCTTAGCGGGAGTTGCAGATACGCAGTATTTT. Amino acids: CASSLAGVADTQYF. This rearrangement joins TRBV7-6 to TRBJ2-3; maybe TRBD2 (5 bases). The CDR3 has 14 residues. V was pared by 0 bases and J by 4 bases, with 8 bases between. Germline loops: CDR1 SGHVS, CDR2 FNYEAQ.

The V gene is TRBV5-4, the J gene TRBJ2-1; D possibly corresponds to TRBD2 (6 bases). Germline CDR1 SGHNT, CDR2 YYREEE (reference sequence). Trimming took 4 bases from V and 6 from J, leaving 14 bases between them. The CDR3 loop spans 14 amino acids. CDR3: CASSTPSGVNEQFF. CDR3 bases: TGTGCCAGCAGCACACCGTCGGGGGTCAATGAGCAGTTCTTC.

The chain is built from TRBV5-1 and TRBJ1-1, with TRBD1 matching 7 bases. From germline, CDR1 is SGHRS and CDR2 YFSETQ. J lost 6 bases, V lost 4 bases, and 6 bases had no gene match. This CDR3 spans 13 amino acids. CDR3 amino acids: CASSETGIAEAFF. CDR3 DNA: TGCGCCAGCAGCGAGACAGGGATTGCTGAAGCTTTCTTT. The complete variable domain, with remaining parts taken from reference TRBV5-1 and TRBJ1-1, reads KAGVTQTPRYLIKTRGQQVTLSCSPISGHRSVSWYQQTPGQGLQFLFEYFSETQRNKGNFPGRFSGRQFSNSRSEMNVSTLELGDSALYLCASSETGIAEAFFGQGTRLTVV.

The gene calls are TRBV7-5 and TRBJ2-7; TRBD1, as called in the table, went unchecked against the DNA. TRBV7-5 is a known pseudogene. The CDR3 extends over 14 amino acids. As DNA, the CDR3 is TGTGCCAGAAGCAGATGGCCAGTCTCCTACGAGCAGTACTTC. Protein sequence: CARSRWPVSYEQYF.

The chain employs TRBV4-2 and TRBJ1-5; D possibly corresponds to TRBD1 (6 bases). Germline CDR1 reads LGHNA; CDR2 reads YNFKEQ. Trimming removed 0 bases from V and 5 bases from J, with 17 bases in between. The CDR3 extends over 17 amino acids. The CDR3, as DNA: TGTGCCAGCAGCCAAGATCGGGCAGGGGTTGGCCATCAGCCCCAGCATTTT. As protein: CASSQDRAGVGHQPQHF.

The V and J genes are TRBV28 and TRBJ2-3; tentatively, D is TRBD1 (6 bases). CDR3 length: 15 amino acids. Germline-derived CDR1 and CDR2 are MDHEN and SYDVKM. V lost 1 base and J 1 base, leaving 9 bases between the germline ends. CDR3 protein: CASSLLDSRTDTQYF. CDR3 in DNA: TGTGCCAGCAGTTTATTGGACAGCCGCACAGATACGCAGTATTTT.

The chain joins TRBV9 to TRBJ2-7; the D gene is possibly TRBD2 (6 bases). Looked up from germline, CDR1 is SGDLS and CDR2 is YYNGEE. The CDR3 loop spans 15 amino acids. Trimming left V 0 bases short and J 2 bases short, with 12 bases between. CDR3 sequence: CASSVGGGFAYEQYF. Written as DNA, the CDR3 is TGTGCCAGCAGCGTAGGTGGGGGGTTCGCCTACGAGCAGTACTTC.

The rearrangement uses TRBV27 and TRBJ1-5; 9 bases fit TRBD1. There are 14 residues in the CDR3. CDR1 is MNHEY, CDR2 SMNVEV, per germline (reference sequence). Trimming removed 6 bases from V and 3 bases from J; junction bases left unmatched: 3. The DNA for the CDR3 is TGTGCCAGCAGCGGGACAGGGTCCAATCAGCCCCAGCATTTT. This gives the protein CASSGTGSNQPQHF.

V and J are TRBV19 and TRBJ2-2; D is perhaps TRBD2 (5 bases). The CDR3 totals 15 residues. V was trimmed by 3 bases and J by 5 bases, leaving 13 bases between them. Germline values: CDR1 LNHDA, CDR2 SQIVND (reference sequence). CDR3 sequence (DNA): TGTGCCAGTAGTATTGGACTCCTGGGGACCGGGGAGCTGTTTTTT. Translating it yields CASSIGLLGTGELFF.

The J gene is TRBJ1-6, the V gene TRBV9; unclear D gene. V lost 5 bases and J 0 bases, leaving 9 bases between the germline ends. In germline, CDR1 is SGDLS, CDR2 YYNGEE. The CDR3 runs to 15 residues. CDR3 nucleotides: TGTGCCAGCAGTGAACAGAGCTCCTATAATTCACCCCTCCACTTT. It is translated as CASSEQSSYNSPLHF.

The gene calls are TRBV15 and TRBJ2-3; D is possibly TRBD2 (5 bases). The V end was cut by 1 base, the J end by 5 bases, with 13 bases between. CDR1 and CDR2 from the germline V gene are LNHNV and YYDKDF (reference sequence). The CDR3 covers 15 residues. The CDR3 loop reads CATSRGRDGIDTQYF. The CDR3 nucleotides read TGTGCCACCAGCAGAGGTCGGGATGGTATAGATACGCAGTATTTT.

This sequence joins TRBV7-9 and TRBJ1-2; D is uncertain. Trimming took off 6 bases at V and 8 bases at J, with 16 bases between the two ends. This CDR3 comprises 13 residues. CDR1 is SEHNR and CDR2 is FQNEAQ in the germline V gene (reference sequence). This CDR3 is CASSDLEPRGYTF. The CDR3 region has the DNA TGTGCCAGCAGTGACTTGGAGCCACGGGGCTACACCTTC.

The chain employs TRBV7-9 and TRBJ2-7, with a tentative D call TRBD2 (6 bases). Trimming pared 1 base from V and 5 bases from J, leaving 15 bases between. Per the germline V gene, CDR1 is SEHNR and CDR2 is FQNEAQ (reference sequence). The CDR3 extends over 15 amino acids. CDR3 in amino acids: CASSLVSSGLDEQYF. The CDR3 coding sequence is TGTGCCAGCAGCTTAGTTTCGTCGGGACTCGACGAGCAGTACTTC.

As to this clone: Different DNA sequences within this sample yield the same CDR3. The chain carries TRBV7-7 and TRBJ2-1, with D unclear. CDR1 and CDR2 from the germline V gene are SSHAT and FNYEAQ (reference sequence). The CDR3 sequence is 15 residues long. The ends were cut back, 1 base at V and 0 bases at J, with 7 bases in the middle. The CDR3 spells CASSLGVSSYNEQFF. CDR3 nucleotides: TGTGCCAGCAGCTTAGGAGTTAGCTCCTACAATGAGCAGTTCTTC.

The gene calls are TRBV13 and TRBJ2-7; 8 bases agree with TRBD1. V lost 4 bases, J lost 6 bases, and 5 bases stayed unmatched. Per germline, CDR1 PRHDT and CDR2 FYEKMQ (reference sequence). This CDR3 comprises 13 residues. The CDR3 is CASSSLTGGEQYF. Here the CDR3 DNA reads TGTGCCAGCAGCTCCCTAACAGGGGGCGAGCAGTACTTC. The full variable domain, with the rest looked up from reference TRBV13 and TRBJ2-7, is AAGVIQSPRHLIKEKRETATLKCYPIPRHDTVYWYQQGPGQDPQFLISFYEKMQSDKGSIPDRFSAQQFSDYHSELNMSSLELGDSALYFCASSSLTGGEQYFGPGTRLTVT.